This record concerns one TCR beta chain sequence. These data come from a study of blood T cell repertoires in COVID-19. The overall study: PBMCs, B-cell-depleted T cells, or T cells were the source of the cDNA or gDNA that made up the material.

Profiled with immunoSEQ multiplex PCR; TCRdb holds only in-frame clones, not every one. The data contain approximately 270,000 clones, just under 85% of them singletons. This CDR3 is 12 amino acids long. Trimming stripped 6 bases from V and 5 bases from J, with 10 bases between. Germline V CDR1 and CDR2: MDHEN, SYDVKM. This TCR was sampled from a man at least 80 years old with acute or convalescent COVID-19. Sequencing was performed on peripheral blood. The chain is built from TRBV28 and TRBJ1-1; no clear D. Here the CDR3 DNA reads TGTGCCAGCAGCCCATTCGGGACTGAAGCTTTCTTT. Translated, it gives CASSPFGTEAFF.